These 9 T cell receptor beta chains came from one sample sequenced in a study of blood T cell repertoires in COVID-19. Sequencing was performed with immunoSEQ multiplex PCR; in TCRdb, only in-frame clones are kept and a portion is missing. In the table there are 250,000 to 300,000 clones, 75% to 90% of which are singletons. The sequenced sample consisted of peripheral blood. Receptors originate from a woman in her 70s with COVID-19, enrolled during active disease.

This chain uses TRBV7-3 with TRBJ2-3; TRBD1 agrees at 7 bases. Germline-derived CDR1 and CDR2 are SGHTA and FQGTGA. Trimming cost V 4 bases and J 2 bases; bases outside gene matches: 6. The CDR3 loop spans 15 amino acids. CDR3 region: CASSSQTGNTDTQYF. For the CDR3, the DNA is TGTGCCAGCAGCTCCCAGACAGGGAACACAGATACGCAGTATTTT.

This clone has a single count. The chain is built from TRBV5-1 and TRBJ2-5, with D tentatively TRBD2 (5 bases). Germline V gene lookup returns CDR1 SGHRS and CDR2 YFSETQ. The ends were cut back, 4 bases at V and 4 bases at J, with 14 bases in the middle. This CDR3 contains 14 residues. The CDR3 DNA reads as TGCGCCAGCAGCGCCGGAGGAGGTGGAGAGACCCAGTACTTC. This gives the protein CASSAGGGGETQYF.

The gene calls are TRBV5-1 and TRBJ2-5; D ambiguous. There are 14 residues in the CDR3. Germline V lookup: CDR1 SGHRS, CDR2 YFSETQ. Between the trimmed V and J ends, which lost 7 bases and 4 bases, there was a span of 17 bases. In nucleotides, the CDR3 is TGCGCCAGCCGTCTCTCGATGAGTGTAGAGACCCAGTACTTC. Translation gives CASRLSMSVETQYF.

CDR3 in amino acids: CASSLYGQGSQAGANVLTF. CDR3 DNA: TGTGCCAGCAGCCTATATGGGCAGGGTAGTCAGGCTGGGGCCAACGTCCTGACTTTC. The chain uses TRBV7-3 and TRBJ2-6; maybe TRBD1 (5 bases). Trimming removed 5 bases from V and 2 bases from J, with 22 bases in between. This CDR3 contains 19 residues. CDR1 SGHTA and CDR2 FQGTGA come from the germline V gene. Full variable domain (remainder filled in from reference TRBV7-3 and TRBJ2-6): GAGVSQTPSNKVTEKGKYVELRCDPISGHTALYWYRQSLGQGPEFLIYFQGTGAADDSGLPNDRFFAVRPEGSVSTLKIQRTERGDSAVYLCASSLYGQGSQAGANVLTFGAGSRLTVL.

The chain links TRBV10-3 to TRBJ1-3; the match to TRBD1 covers 8 bases. This CDR3 spans 13 amino acids. Germline V CDR1 and CDR2: ENHRY, SYGVKD. V was clipped by 11 bases and J by 2 bases; unmatched bases: 5. The CDR3 sequence is CASQGVTGNTIYF. CDR3 coding DNA: TGTGCCTCACAGGGGGTTACTGGAAACACCATATATTTT.

This chain uses TRBV7-9 with TRBJ2-5; D uncertain. Trimming stripped 1 base from V and 5 bases from J, with 5 bases between. Germline V CDR1 and CDR2: SEHNR, FQNEAQ (reference sequence). The CDR3 length is 12 residues. CDR3 coding DNA: TGTGCCAGCAGCTTAGTCGGGGAGACCCAGTACTTC. Its translation: CASSLVGETQYF.

The V gene is TRBV30, the J gene TRBJ1-6; 8 positions agree with TRBD1. With V trimmed by 1 base and J by 12 bases, 14 bases remained unmatched. The CDR3 has 16 amino acids. CDR1 GTSNPN and CDR2 SVGIG come from the germline V gene (reference sequence). The CDR3 reads CAWSAPLRRGPGPLHF. The CDR3, as DNA: TGTGCCTGGAGTGCCCCTCTCCGCAGGGGGCCGGGACCCCTCCACTTT. Combining the CDR3 with reference TRBV30 and TRBJ1-6 gives the whole variable domain SQTIHQWPATLVQPVGSPLSLECTVEGTSNPNLYWYRQAAGRGLQLLFYSVGIGQISSEVPQNLSASRPQDRQFILSSKKLLLSDSGFYLCAWSAPLRRGPGPLHFGNGTRLTVT.

This chain connects TRBV10-2 to TRBJ2-1; TRBD1 is a possible D gene (6 bases). Per the germline V gene, CDR1 is WSHSY and CDR2 is SAAADI. Trimming took off 4 bases at V and 8 bases at J, with 6 bases between the two ends. This CDR3 contains 11 residues. CDR3 nucleotide sequence: TGCGCCAGCAGTGGGGGGCATGAGCAGTTCTTC. Translated, it gives CASSGGHEQFF.

The J gene is TRBJ1-1, the V gene TRBV9; no reliable D call. The CDR3 totals 13 residues. The germline V gene encodes CDR1 SGDLS and CDR2 YYNGEE. Trimming left V 3 bases short and J 0 bases short, with 6 bases between. This CDR3 is CASSATVNTEAFF. The CDR3 DNA sequence: TGTGCCAGCAGCGCAACAGTGAACACTGAAGCTTTCTTT.